These 8 T cell receptor beta chains came from one sample sequenced in a study of blood T cell repertoires in COVID-19. Assay: immunoSEQ multiplex PCR; the TCRdb copy retains only in-frame clones and omits some. The data contain hundreds of thousands of clones, around 88% of them singletons. Source material: peripheral blood. The source is a man aged 35 to 55 with acute or convalescent COVID-19.

This chain uses TRBV30 with TRBJ2-4, with D possibly TRBD2 on 6 matching bases. The V gene's germline CDR1 is GTSNPN and CDR2 SVGIG (reference sequence). CDR3 length: 14 residues. Trimming left V 2 bases short and J 6 bases short, with 14 bases between. The CDR3 sequence: CAWSSWGEINIQYF. The CDR3 nucleotides are TGTGCCTGGAGTTCGTGGGGGGAAATAAACATTCAGTACTTC.

The chain is built from TRBV2 and TRBJ1-5, with unresolved D. Trimming took off 5 bases at V and 6 bases at J, with 8 bases between the two ends. Germline values: CDR1 SNHLY, CDR2 FYNNEI. The CDR3 covers 12 residues. The CDR3 nucleotides are TGTGCCAGCAGTTATTCCGGTCAGCCCCAGCATTTT. Encoded protein: CASSYSGQPQHF.

This clone appeared once. The chain recombines TRBV7-8 with TRBJ1-3; 10 bases agree with TRBD1. V lost 5 bases and J lost 0; bases outside the gene matches: 13. Germline values: CDR1 SGHVS, CDR2 FQNEAQ. The CDR3 is made up of 19 amino acids. CDR3 protein: CASSRTGGTLSLSGNTIYF. CDR3 in DNA: TGTGCCAGCAGCCGGACAGGGGGGACTCTTTCTCTCTCTGGAAACACCATATATTTT.

The gene calls are TRBV6-4 and TRBJ1-6; D is undetermined. Germline V gene sequence: CDR1 MRHNA, CDR2 SNTAGT. Trimming removed 4 bases from V and 10 bases from J, with 14 bases in between. This CDR3 comprises 14 residues. In DNA form, the CDR3 reads TGTGCCAGCAGTGGGACTGTTGAGGGATCACCCCTCCACTTT. Translated, it gives CASSGTVEGSPLHF.

The V gene is TRBV19, the J gene TRBJ2-7; TRBD2 matches at 7 bases. CDR1 and CDR2 from the germline V gene are LNHDA and SQIVND (reference sequence). There are 14 residues in the CDR3. The J segment lost 3 bases and the V segment lost 8 bases, leaving 10 bases of the junction unmatched. This CDR3 reads CASAVKRGRYEQYF. CDR3 bases: TGTGCCAGTGCCGTGAAGCGGGGACGCTACGAGCAGTACTTC.

The chain has TRBV6-5 and TRBJ2-7, with D tentatively TRBD2 (5 bases). This CDR3 region has 14 residues. Per germline, CDR1 MNHEY and CDR2 SVGAGI. V shed 5 bases and J shed 0 bases, with 11 bases lying between them. The CDR3 reads CASSTGLSSYEQYF. CDR3 in DNA: TGTGCCAGCAGTACCGGACTGAGCTCCTACGAGCAGTACTTC.

This chain joins TRBV28 and TRBJ1-1; D is perhaps TRBD1 (6 bases). V shed 10 bases and J shed 7 bases, with 16 bases lying between them. The CDR3 is 12 amino acids. Germline V gives CDR1 MDHEN, CDR2 SYDVKM. In DNA form, the CDR3 reads TGTGCCACCGAGGGGGACAAGCTTGAAGCTTTCTTT. This sequence encodes CATEGDKLEAFF.

The chain recombines TRBV6-6 with TRBJ1-1, with unresolved D. The CDR3 sequence is 13 residues long. Germline V gene sequence: CDR1 MNHNY, CDR2 SVGAGI (reference sequence). V was shortened by 6 bases and J by 2 bases, with 10 bases between the two germline ends. The CDR3 DNA is TGTGCCAGCAGCCCCCAAGCCAACACTGAAGCTTTCTTT. The encoded protein is CASSPQANTEAFF.